Presented here are 9 T cell receptor beta chains from one specimen sequenced in a study of blood T cell repertoires in COVID-19. Libraries were prepared by immunoSEQ multiplex PCR; TCRdb keeps only in-frame clonotypes and omits some of them. The table shows around 150,000 clones, with 80% to 90% occurring only once. What was sequenced was peripheral blood. These TCRs come from a human donor in a cohort sampled during active COVID-19.

The genes are TRBV6-6 and TRBJ2-1; possible D gene TRBD2, 5 bases. Germline V gene lookup returns CDR1 MNHNY and CDR2 SVGAGI (reference sequence). The CDR3 spans 16 residues. Trimming took off 6 bases at V and 5 bases at J, with 20 bases between the two ends. For the CDR3, the DNA is TGTGCCAGCAGCCCGGGTAGGACCCGGACTGACAATGAGCAGTTCTTC. Translating gives CASSPGRTRTDNEQFF.

V gene TRBV3-1 (or the pseudogene TRBV3-2) combines with J gene TRBJ2-3, with 10 bases that match TRBD2. This CDR3 is built from 15 residues. V gave up 6 bases and J gave up 1 base; unmatched junction bases: 4. Germline V gene sequence: CDR1 LGHDT, CDR2 YNNKEL (reference sequence). The CDR3 here is CASRLLAGRTDTQYF. CDR3 DNA sequence: TGTGCCAGCAGGTTACTAGCGGGACGCACAGATACGCAGTATTTT.

The chain carries TRBV25-1 and TRBJ2-2; TRBD2 matches at 7 bases. This CDR3 is 14 amino acids long. V trimming: 1 base; J trimming: 6 bases; junction bases outside the gene matches: 2. Germline V gene lookup returns CDR1 MGHDK and CDR2 SYGVNS. CDR3 amino acids: CASSEWGGPGELFF. The DNA for the CDR3 is TGTGCCAGCAGTGAATGGGGAGGGCCCGGGGAGCTGTTTTTT.

The rearrangement links TRBV9 to TRBJ1-1; D remains unclear. The CDR3 loop spans 13 amino acids. Germline loops: CDR1 SGDLS, CDR2 YYNGEE. V lost 2 bases, J lost 1 base, and 6 bases lay in between. The CDR3 sequence is CASSVRWNTEAFF. The DNA of the CDR3 is TGTGCCAGCAGCGTCCGGTGGAACACTGAAGCTTTCTTT. Based on the CDR3 plus reference TRBV9 and TRBJ1-1, the full variable domain is DSGVTQTPKHLITATGQRVTLRCSPRSGDLSVYWYQQSLDQGLQFLIQYYNGEERAKGNILERFSAQQFPDLHSELNLSSLELGDSALYFCASSVRWNTEAFFGQGTRLTVV.

The J gene is TRBJ1-1, the V gene TRBV27; a weak D match, TRBD1 (6 bases). V shed 4 bases and J shed 0 bases, with 18 bases lying between them. Germline CDR1 and CDR2: MNHEY and SMNVEV (reference sequence). CDR3 length: 17 amino acids. The CDR3, as DNA: TGTGCCAGCAGTTCGGGCAGGGGACCCACACTGAACACTGAAGCTTTCTTT. This codes for CASSSGRGPTLNTEAFF.

The chain is built from TRBV11-3 and TRBJ1-1; TRBD1 aligns across 7 bases. Germline V lookup: CDR1 SGHNT, CDR2 YENEEA. CDR3 size: 14 residues. Trimming cost V 4 bases and J 3 bases; bases outside gene matches: 5. CDR3 protein: CASSSTGRDTEAFF. Here the CDR3 DNA reads TGTGCCAGCAGCTCGACAGGGCGCGACACTGAAGCTTTCTTT.

The V call is TRBV29-1, the J call TRBJ1-1; a possible D gene is TRBD1 (6 bases). The CDR3 covers 16 residues. CDR1 is SQVTM, CDR2 ANQGSEA, per germline. Trimming removed 2 bases from V and 1 base from J, with 17 bases in between. CDR3 sequence: CSVELIRPGQNTEAFF. CDR3 in DNA: TGCAGCGTTGAACTCATTAGACCGGGACAGAACACTGAAGCTTTCTTT.

In this sample, this clone turned up once. The chain carries TRBV5-1 and TRBJ2-7; D perhaps matches TRBD1 (5 bases). Trimming took 0 bases from V and 3 from J, leaving 7 bases between them. This CDR3 contains 13 residues. CDR1 and CDR2 (germline): SGHRS, YFSETQ. This CDR3 reads CASSLDTGYEQYF. The CDR3 DNA reads TGCGCCAGCAGCTTGGATACAGGCTACGAGCAGTACTTC.

The rearrangement links TRBV18 to TRBJ2-3; possibly TRBD2 for D (6 bases). Trimming took 1 base from V and 1 from J, leaving 15 bases between them. This CDR3 region has 17 residues. From germline, CDR1 is KGHSH and CDR2 LQKENI. The CDR3 is CASSPQMVGEGTDTQYF. The CDR3 nucleotides are TGTGCCAGCTCACCACAGATGGTGGGGGAGGGCACAGATACGCAGTATTTT.